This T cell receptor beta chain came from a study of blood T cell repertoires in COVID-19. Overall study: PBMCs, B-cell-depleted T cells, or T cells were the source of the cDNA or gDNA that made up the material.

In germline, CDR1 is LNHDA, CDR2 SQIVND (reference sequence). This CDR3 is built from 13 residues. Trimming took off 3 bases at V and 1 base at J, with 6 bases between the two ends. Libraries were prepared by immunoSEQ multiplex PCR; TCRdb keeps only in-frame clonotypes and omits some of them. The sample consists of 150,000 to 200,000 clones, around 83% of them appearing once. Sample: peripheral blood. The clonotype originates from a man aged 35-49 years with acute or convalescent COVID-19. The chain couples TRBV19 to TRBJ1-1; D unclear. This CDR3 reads CASSISTNTEAFF. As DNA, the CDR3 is TGTGCCAGTAGTATTTCTACGAACACTGAAGCTTTCTTT. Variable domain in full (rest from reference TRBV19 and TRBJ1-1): DGGITQSPKYLFRKEGQNVTLSCEQNLNHDAMYWYRQDPGQGLRLIYYSQIVNDFQKGDIAEGYSVSREKKESFPLTVTSAQKNPTAFYLCASSISTNTEAFFGQGTRLTVV.